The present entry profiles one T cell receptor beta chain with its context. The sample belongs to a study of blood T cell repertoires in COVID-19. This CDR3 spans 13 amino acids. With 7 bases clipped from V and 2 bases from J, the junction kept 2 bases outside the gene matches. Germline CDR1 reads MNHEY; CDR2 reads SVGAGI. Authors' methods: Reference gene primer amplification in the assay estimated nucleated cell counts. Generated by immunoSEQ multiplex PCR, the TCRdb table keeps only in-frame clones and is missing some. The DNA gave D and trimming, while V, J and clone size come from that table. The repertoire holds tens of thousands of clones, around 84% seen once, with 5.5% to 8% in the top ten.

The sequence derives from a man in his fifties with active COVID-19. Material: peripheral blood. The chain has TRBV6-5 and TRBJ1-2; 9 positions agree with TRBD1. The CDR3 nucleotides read TGTGCCAGCACGGACAGGGGAAACTATGGCTACACCTTC. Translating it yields CASTDRGNYGYTF.